The clone carrying this T cell receptor beta chain was detected a few times. The data originate from a study of patients and donors after allogeneic stem cell transplantation. The V end lost 5 bases, the J end lost 7 bases, and 9 bases lay between the germline ends. Germline-derived CDR1 and CDR2 are MNHNS and SASEGT. The CDR3 is 13 residues long. MiXCR, applied by TCRdb to the RT-PCR reads, yields one record per CDR3 protein. The table lists about a million distinct CDR3 sequences, more than 15% of them singletons. The specimen sequenced was blood, either unsorted or a sorted T cell fraction (not recorded which). The rearrangement links TRBV6-1 to TRBJ1-6; D remains unclear. This receptor was taken from a human donor who was either an allogeneic HSCT recipient or a stem cell or donor lymphocyte infusion donor (not recorded which). It is not recorded whose cells these are; they may come from a transplant donor. CDR3 nucleotides: TGTGCCAGCAGTATCCGGGCGAATTCACCCCTCCACTTT. This gives the protein CASSIRANSPLHF.